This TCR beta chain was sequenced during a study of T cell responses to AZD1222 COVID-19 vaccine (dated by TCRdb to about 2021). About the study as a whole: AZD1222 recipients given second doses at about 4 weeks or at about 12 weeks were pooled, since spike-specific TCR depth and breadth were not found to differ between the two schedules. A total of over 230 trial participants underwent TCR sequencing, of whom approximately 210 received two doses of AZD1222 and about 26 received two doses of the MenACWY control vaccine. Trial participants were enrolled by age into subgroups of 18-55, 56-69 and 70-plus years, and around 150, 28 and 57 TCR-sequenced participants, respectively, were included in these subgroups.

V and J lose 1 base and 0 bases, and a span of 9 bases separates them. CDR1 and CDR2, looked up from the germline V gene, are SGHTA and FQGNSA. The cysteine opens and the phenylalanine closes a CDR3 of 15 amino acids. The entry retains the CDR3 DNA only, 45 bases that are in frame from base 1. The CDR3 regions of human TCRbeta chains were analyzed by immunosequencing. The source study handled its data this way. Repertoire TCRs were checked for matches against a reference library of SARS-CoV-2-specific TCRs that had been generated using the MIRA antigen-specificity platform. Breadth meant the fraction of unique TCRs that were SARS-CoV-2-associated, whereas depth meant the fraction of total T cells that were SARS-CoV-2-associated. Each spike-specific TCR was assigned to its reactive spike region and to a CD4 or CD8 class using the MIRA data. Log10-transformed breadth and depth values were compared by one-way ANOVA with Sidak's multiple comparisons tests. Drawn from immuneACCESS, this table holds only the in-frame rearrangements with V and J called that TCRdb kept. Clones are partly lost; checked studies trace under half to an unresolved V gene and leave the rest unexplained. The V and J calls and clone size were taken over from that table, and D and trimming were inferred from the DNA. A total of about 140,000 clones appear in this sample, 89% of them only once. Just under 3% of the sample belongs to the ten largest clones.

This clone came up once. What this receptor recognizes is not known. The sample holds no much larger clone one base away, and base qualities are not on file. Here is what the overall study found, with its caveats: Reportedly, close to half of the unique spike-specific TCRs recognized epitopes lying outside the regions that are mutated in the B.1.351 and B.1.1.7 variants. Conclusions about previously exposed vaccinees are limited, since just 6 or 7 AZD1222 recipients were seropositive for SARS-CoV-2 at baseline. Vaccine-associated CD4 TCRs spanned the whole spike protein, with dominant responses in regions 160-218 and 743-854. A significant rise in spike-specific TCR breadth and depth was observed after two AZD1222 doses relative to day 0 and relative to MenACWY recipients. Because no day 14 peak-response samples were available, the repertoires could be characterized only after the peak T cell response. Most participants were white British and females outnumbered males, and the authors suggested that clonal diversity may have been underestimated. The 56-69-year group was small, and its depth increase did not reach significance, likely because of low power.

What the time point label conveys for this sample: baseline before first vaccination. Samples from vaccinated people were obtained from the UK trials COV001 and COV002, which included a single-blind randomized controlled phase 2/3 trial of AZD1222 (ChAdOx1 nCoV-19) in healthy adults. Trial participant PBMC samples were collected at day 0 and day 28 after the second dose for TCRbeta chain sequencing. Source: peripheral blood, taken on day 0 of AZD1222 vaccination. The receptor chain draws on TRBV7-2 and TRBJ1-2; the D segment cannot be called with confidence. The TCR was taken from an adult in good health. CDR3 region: CASSLEMGPNYGYTF. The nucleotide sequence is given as TGTGCCAGCAGCTTAGAAATGGGCCCTAACTATGGCTACACCTTC.